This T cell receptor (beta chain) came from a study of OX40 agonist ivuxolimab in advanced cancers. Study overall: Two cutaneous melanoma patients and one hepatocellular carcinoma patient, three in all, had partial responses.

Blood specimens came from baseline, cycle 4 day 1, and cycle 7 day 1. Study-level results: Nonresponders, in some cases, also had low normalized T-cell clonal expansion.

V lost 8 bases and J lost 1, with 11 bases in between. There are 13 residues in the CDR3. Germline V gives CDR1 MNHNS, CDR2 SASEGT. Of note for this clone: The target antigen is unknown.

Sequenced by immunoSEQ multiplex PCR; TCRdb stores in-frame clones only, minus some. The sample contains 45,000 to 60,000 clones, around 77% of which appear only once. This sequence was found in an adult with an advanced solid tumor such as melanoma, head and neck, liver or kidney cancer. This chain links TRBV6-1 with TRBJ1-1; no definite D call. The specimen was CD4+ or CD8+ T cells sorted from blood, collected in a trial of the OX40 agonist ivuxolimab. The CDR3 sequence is CASSGLANTEAFF. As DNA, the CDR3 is TGTGCCAGCTCTGGGTTGGCGAACACTGAAGCTTTCTTT.